Presented here are 21 T cell receptor beta chains from one specimen sequenced in a study of cytomegalovirus exposure and HLA in healthy donors. TCRdb keeps only in-frame clones here, not all; method: immunoSEQ multiplex PCR. The sample lists 120,000 or so clones, 80% to 90% seen once, with under 2% in the top ten. Sequencing used PBMCs. These receptor sequences come from a woman between 18 and 29 years old in good health and CMV-seronegative.

The CDR3 nucleotides are TGTGCCAGCAGCACCCGACAGGGGGCGGCCCGGGGAGCTTTCTTT. Protein sequence: CASSTRQGAARGAFF. This rearrangement joins TRBV7-9 to TRBJ1-1, with 10 bases aligning to TRBD1. Germline V gives CDR1 SEHNR, CDR2 FQNEAQ (reference sequence). V dropped 5 bases and J dropped 10; count of bases not matched to a gene: 13. There are 15 residues in the CDR3. The variable domain in full, with the rest retrieved from reference TRBV7-9 and TRBJ1-1, is DTGVSQNPRHKITKRGQNVTFRCDPISEHNRLYWYRQTLGQGPEFLTYFQNEAQLEKSRLLSDRFSAERPKGSFSTLEIQRTEQGDSAMYLCASSTRQGAARGAFFGQGTRLTVV.

This clone appeared a single time. V gene TRBV5-6 combines with J gene TRBJ1-2, with TRBD1 identical over 7 bases. Germline V CDR1 and CDR2: SGHDT, YYEEEE. The CDR3 extends over 14 amino acids. The trim removed 4 bases at V and 1 base at J, leaving 4 bases unmatched. The CDR3, as DNA: TGTGCCAGCAGCGTAGGGGGCTATAACTATGGCTACACCTTC. Translation gives CASSVGGYNYGYTF. The entire variable domain, with the rest obtained from reference TRBV5-6 and TRBJ1-2, is as follows: DAGVTQSPTHLIKTRGQQVTLRCSPKSGHDTVSWYQQALGQGPQFIFQYYEEEERQRGNFPDRFSGHQFPNYSSELNVNALLLGDSALYLCASSVGGYNYGYTFGSGTRLTVV.

The rearrangement joins TRBV2 to TRBJ1-1; D ambiguous. CDR3 size: 13 residues. V lost 8 bases to trimming and J lost 4 bases, with 14 bases between them. The V gene's germline CDR1 is SNHLY and CDR2 FYNNEI. The CDR3 protein is CASYWGGGTEAFF. The CDR3 DNA is TGTGCCAGCTACTGGGGAGGAGGCACTGAAGCTTTCTTT.

The V gene is TRBV7-2, the J gene TRBJ1-4; possible D gene TRBD1, 6 bases. CDR3 length: 17 amino acids. The germline V gene has CDR1 SGHTA and CDR2 FQGNSA. Between the trimmed V and J ends, which lost 3 bases and 6 bases, there was a span of 20 bases. The CDR3 loop is CASSFRGPIARDEKLFF. As DNA, the CDR3 is TGTGCCAGCAGCTTCAGGGGCCCGATTGCCCGGGATGAAAAACTGTTTTTT.

The V and J genes are TRBV7-2 and TRBJ2-1; D uncertain. The CDR3 is made up of 12 amino acids. The V gene lost 5 bases and the J gene lost 11 bases, with 13 bases spanning the gap. Germline-derived CDR1 and CDR2 are SGHTA and FQGNSA. The CDR3, as DNA: TGTGCCAGCAGCCAGCCCCCGACTCAGCAGTTCTTC. Translated: CASSQPPTQQFF.

This chain connects TRBV6-1 to TRBJ2-7; 7 nucleotides align to TRBD2. The CDR3 covers 13 residues. V lost 7 bases to trimming and J lost 4 bases; unmatched junction nucleotides: 7. Germline assignment: CDR1 MNHNS and CDR2 SASEGT. The CDR3 reads CASKFSGLYEQYF. The CDR3 DNA is TGTGCCAGCAAGTTTAGCGGGTTATACGAGCAGTACTTC.

This clone was counted a single time. The V call is TRBV2, the J call TRBJ2-2; no definite D call. V lost 0 bases, J lost 2 bases, and 7 bases lay in between. Per germline, CDR1 SNHLY and CDR2 FYNNEI. The CDR3 runs 15 residues. The CDR3 protein is CASSEAPSNTGELFF. DNA of the CDR3: TGTGCCAGCAGTGAAGCTCCCAGTAACACCGGGGAGCTGTTTTTT. Full variable domain (missing parts from reference TRBV2 and TRBJ2-2): EPEVTQTPSHQVTQMGQEVILRCVPISNHLYFYWYRQILGQKVEFLVSFYNNEISEKSEIFDDQFSVERPDGSNFTLKIRSTKLEDSAMYFCASSEAPSNTGELFFGEGSRLTVL.

The rearrangement joins TRBV28 to TRBJ1-5, with D tentatively TRBD1 (5 bases). CDR3 length: 14 residues. Germline V gene data show CDR1 as MDHEN and CDR2 as SYDVKM. The germline V and J ends were trimmed by 6 bases and 6 bases, with 15 bases remaining between them. The CDR3 reads CASSPGGWSQPQHF. The CDR3 coding sequence is TGTGCCAGCAGCCCGGGGGGTTGGAGTCAGCCCCAGCATTTT.

This chain links TRBV19 with TRBJ1-1, with D perhaps matching TRBD1 (5 bases). The germline V and J ends were trimmed by 4 bases and 5 bases, with 14 bases remaining between them. Germline V gene data show CDR1 as LNHDA and CDR2 as SQIVND (reference sequence). There are 14 residues in the CDR3. CDR3 nucleotides: TGTGCCAGTAGTAAAATGGGGGGGGAAACTGAAGCTTTCTTT. It is translated as CASSKMGGETEAFF.

The chain recombines TRBV10-2 with TRBJ2-3; 12 nucleotides agree with TRBD2. The CDR3 extends over 15 amino acids. CDR1 and CDR2 from the germline V gene are WSHSY and SAAADI. Written as DNA, the CDR3 is TGCGGCCTGGCTAGCGGGAGGGCCGGCACAGATACGCAGTATTTT. Translation: CGLASGRAGTDTQYF.

This clone was observed a few times. The V gene is TRBV9, the J gene TRBJ2-1; possibly TRBD1 for D (6 bases). With 4 bases removed from V and 3 bases from J, the gap between germline ends came to 14 bases. The CDR3 has 15 residues. Germline CDR1 reads SGDLS; CDR2 reads YYNGEE. CDR3 bases: TGTGCCAGCAGCAAACAGGGAACTTTCTACAATGAGCAGTTCTTC. Translating gives CASSKQGTFYNEQFF.

This chain links TRBV5-4 with TRBJ2-7, with 9 bases fitting TRBD2. Germline CDR1 and CDR2: SGHNT and YYREEE (reference sequence). The CDR3 contains 15 residues. The trim removed 2 bases at V and 3 bases at J, leaving 6 bases unmatched. DNA of the CDR3: TGTGCCAGCAGCTTACAAGCGGGGGGAGGCTACGAGCAGTACTTC. This sequence encodes CASSLQAGGGYEQYF. The full variable domain, in which reference TRBV5-4 and TRBJ2-7 provide the parts outside the CDR3, is ETGVTQSPTHLIKTRGQQVTLRCSSQSGHNTVSWYQQALGQGPQFIFQYYREEENGRGNFPPRFSGLQFPNYSSELNVNALELDDSALYLCASSLQAGGGYEQYFGPGTRLTVT.

The chain's CDR3 is CASSPTGTEGEKLFF. DNA for the CDR3: TGTGCCAGCAGCCCAACCGGGACAGAGGGAGAAAAACTGTTTTTT. The rearrangement links TRBV7-3 to TRBJ1-4; the match to TRBD1 covers 7 bases. CDR1 and CDR2 (germline): SGHTA, FQGTGA. The junction had 11 bases not matched to a gene; V was cut back by 5 bases and J by 8 bases. The CDR3 runs 15 residues.

The rearrangement links TRBV7-2 to TRBJ2-7; D is ambiguous. Between the trimmed V and J ends, which lost 5 bases and 6 bases, there was a span of 20 bases. The CDR3 is made up of 15 amino acids. The germline CDR1 and CDR2 sequences are SGHTA and FQGNSA. CDR3 sequence reads: CASSPGPPGRVEQYF. In nucleotides, the CDR3 is TGTGCCAGCAGCCCCGGCCCTCCTGGTCGGGTCGAGCAGTACTTC.

The chain is built from TRBV6-5 and TRBJ2-6, with D hard to call. Between the trimmed V and J ends, which lost 0 bases and 0 bases, there was a span of 6 bases. Germline CDR1 is MNHEY and CDR2 is SVGAGI. This CDR3 spans 16 amino acids. CDR3 amino acids: CASSYSRYSGANVLTF. The CDR3 region has the DNA TGTGCCAGCAGTTACTCCAGGTACTCTGGGGCCAACGTCCTGACTTTC.

The sample holds a few counts of this clone. V gene TRBV14 combines with J gene TRBJ2-5; 10 bases match TRBD2. From germline, CDR1 is SGHDN and CDR2 FVKESK. Unmatched junction bases numbered 3, after V lost 3 bases and J lost 5 bases. CDR3 length: 14 residues. CDR3 sequence: CASSQGLARETQYF. CDR3 DNA: TGTGCCAGCAGCCAGGGACTAGCGAGGGAGACCCAGTACTTC.

J is TRBJ1-2 and V is TRBV28; the match to TRBD1 covers 9 bases. In germline, CDR1 is MDHEN, CDR2 SYDVKM. With V trimmed by 3 bases and J by 8 bases, 10 bases remained unmatched. CDR3 length: 15 residues. CDR3 DNA: TGTGCCAGCAGTTTGCTCGGACAGGGGCTAGGAGGCTACACCTTC. Its protein product is CASSLLGQGLGGYTF.

The chain employs TRBV30 and TRBJ1-1, with 8 bases that match TRBD1. Germline trimming cut 4 bases from V and 5 bases from J; bases unmatched to any gene: 9. Germline V CDR1 and CDR2: GTSNPN, SVGIG (reference sequence). CDR3 size: 14 residues. CDR3 sequence reads: CAWNGQGLPTEAFF. The CDR3 DNA sequence: TGTGCCTGGAACGGACAGGGTCTTCCAACTGAAGCTTTCTTT. Complete variable domain (other parts from reference TRBV30 and TRBJ1-1): SQTIHQWPATLVQPVGSPLSLECTVEGTSNPNLYWYRQAAGRGLQLLFYSVGIGQISSEVPQNLSASRPQDRQFILSSKKLLLSDSGFYLCAWNGQGLPTEAFFGQGTRLTVV.

This clone was recorded only once. The V call is TRBV2, the J call TRBJ2-5; D might be TRBD2 (7 bases). This CDR3 is built from 13 residues. The V gene lost 6 bases and the J gene lost 4 bases, with 12 bases spanning the gap. The germline V gene encodes CDR1 SNHLY and CDR2 FYNNEI. The CDR3 DNA sequence: TGTGCCAGCAGGGGGGGGCGGGGAGAGACCCAGTACTTC. Its protein is CASRGGRGETQYF.

This chain joins TRBV5-1 and TRBJ1-1; tentatively, D is TRBD1 (6 bases). V was cut by 0 bases and J by 6 bases, with 9 bases left in between. The CDR3 has 13 amino acids. CDR1 is SGHRS and CDR2 is YFSETQ in the germline V gene. The CDR3, as DNA: TGCGCCAGCAGCTTGGCCGGACAGCCTGAAGCTTTCTTT. This translates into CASSLAGQPEAFF.

This chain joins TRBV30 and TRBJ2-1, with a weak D call TRBD2 (6 bases). Germline CDR1 reads GTSNPN; CDR2 reads SVGIG (reference sequence). Deletions cut 3 bases from V and 8 bases from J, with 17 bases between. The CDR3 runs 14 residues. The CDR3 region has the DNA TGTGCCTGGAGCCCCCCGTCAGCGGGCTATGAGCAGTTCTTC. Translation: CAWSPPSAGYEQFF.